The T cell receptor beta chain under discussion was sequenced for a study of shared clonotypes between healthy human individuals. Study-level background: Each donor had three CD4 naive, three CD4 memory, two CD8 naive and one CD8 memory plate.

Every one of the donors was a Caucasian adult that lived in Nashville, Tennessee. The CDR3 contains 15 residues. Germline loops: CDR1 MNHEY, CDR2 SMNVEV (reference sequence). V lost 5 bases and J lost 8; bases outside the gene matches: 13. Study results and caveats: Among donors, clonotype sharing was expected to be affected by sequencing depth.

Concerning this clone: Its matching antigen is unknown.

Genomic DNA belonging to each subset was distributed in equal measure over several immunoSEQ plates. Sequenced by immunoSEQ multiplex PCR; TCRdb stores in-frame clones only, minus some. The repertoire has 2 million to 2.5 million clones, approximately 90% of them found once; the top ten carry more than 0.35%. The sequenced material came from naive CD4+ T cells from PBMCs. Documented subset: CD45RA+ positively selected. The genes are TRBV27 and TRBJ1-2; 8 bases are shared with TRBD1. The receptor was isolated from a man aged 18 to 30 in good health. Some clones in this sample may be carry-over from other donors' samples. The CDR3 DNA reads TGTGCCAGCAGTCCCGCAGGGGGCCCGCACTCCGGCTACACCTTC. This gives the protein CASSPAGGPHSGYTF.